The T cell receptor (beta chain) under discussion was sequenced for a study of T-cell reconstitution after alpha-beta-depleted transplantation in children. This clonotype was counted many times. TCRbeta library preparation incorporated unique molecular identifiers. One entry per CDR3 protein results from TCRdb running MiXCR on the PCR reads. Among approximately 490,000 distinct CDR3 sequences listed, about an eighth were seen once. The sequence came from a human donor who donated a stem cell graft to a child with combined immunodeficiency. The sample was PBMCs from the stem cell graft donor, taken from the stem cell graft.

The CDR3 sequence is CASSPRTGGGGDTGELFF. The CDR3 coding sequence is TGTGCCAGCAGCCCACGGACAGGGGGGGGAGGGGACACCGGGGAGCTGTTTTTT. This chain connects TRBV7-2 to TRBJ2-2, with 10 nucleotides matching TRBD1. Germline CDR1 and CDR2: SGHTA and FQGNSA. The V segment lost 5 bases and the J segment 3 bases; nucleotides outside the gene matches: 12. The CDR3 is 18 amino acids.